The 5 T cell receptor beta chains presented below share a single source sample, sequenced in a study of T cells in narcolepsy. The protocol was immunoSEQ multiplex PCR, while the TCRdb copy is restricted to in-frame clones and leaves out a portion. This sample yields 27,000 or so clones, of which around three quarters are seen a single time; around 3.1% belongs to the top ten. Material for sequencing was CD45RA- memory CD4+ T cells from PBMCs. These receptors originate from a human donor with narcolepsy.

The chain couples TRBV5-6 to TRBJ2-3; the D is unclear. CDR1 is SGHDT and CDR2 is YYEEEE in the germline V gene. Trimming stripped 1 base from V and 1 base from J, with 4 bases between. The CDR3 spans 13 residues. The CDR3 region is CASSLSGTDTQYF. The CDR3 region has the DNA TGTGCCAGCAGCTTGAGCGGCACAGATACGCAGTATTTT.

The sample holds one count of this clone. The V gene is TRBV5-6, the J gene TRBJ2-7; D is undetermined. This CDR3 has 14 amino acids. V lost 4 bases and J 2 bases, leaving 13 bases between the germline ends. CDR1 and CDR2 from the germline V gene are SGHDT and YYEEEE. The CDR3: CASSPTTQAYEQYF. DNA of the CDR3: TGTGCCAGCAGCCCTACAACTCAGGCCTACGAGCAGTACTTC.

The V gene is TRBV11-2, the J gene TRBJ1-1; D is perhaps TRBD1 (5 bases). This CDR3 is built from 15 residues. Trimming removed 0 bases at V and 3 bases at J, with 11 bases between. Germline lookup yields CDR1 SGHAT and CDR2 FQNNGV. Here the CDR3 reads CASSLELGRDTEAFF. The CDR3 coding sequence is TGTGCCAGCAGCTTAGAGCTGGGGCGAGACACTGAAGCTTTCTTT.

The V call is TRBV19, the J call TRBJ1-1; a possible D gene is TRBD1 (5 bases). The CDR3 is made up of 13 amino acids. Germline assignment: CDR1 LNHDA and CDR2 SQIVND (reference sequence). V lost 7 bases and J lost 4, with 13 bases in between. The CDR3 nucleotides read TGTGCCAGTACGGAGGTAAGGGGCACTGAAGCTTTCTTT. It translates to CASTEVRGTEAFF.

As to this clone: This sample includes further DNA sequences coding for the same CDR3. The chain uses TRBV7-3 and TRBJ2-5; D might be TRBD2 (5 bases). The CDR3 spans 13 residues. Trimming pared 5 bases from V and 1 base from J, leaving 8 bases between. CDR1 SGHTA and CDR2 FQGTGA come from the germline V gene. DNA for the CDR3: TGTGCCAGCAGCCCTAGCCCCCAAGAGACCCAGTACTTC. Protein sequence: CASSPSPQETQYF.